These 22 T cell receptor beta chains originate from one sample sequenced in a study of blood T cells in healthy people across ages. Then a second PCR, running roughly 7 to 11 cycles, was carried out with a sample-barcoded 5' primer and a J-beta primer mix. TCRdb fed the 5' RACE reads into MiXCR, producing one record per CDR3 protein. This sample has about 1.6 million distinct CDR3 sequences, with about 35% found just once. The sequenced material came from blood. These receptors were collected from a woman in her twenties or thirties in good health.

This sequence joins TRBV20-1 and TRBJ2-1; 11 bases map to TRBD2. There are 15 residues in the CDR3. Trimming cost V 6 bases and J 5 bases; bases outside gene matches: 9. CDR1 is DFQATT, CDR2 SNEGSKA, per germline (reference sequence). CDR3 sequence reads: CSAPPTSGTDNEQFF. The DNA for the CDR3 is TGCAGTGCCCCTCCGACTAGCGGGACCGACAATGAGCAGTTCTTC.

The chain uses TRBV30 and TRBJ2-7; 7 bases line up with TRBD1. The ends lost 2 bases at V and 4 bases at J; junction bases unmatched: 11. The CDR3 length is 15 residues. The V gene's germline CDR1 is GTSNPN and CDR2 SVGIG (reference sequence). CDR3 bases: TGTGCCTGGAGTCAGGGGGTGACAGGGTTGTACGAGCAGTACTTC. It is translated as CAWSQGVTGLYEQYF.

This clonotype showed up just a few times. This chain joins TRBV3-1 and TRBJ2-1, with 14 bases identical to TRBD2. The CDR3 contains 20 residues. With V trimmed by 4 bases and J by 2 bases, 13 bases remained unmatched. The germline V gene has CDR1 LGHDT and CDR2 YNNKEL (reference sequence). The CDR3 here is CASSLPPGLAGVEAYNEQFF. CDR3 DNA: TGTGCCAGCAGCCTCCCACCGGGACTAGCGGGAGTGGAAGCCTACAATGAGCAGTTCTTC.

The CDR3 sequence is CASSQPLMNTEAFF. The CDR3, as DNA: TGCGCCAGCAGCCAACCGCTCATGAACACTGAAGCTTTCTTT. The chain couples TRBV4-1 to TRBJ1-1, with D unresolved. The germline V gene encodes CDR1 MGHRA and CDR2 YSYEKL. The CDR3 consists of 14 residues. V dropped 2 bases and J dropped 0 bases, with 7 bases sitting between them.

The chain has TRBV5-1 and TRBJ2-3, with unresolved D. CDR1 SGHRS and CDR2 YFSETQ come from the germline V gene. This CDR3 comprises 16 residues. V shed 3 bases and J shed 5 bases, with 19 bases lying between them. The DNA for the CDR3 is TGCGCCAGCAGCTCTAAAGACGTGGTAGGAATAGATACGCAGTATTTT. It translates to CASSSKDVVGIDTQYF.

For the CDR3, the DNA is TGTGCCAGCAGCTTTCTCGACAGCGGCACAGATACGCAGTATTTT. It codes for CASSFLDSGTDTQYF. This chain joins TRBV11-1 and TRBJ2-3, with a tentative D call TRBD1 (5 bases). The V gene lost 3 bases and the J gene lost 1 base, with 11 bases spanning the gap. This CDR3 has 15 amino acids. The germline V gene encodes CDR1 SGHAT and CDR2 FQDESV (reference sequence).

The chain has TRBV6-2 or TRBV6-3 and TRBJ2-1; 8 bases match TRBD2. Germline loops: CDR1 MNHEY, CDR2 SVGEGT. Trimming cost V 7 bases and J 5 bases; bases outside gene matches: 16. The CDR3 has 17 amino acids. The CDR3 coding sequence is TGTGCCAGCATCCCGGGAACCAGCGGGAGTCGGAACAATGAGCAGTTCTTC. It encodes CASIPGTSGSRNNEQFF.

CDR3: CSATPGGETQYF. The CDR3 DNA reads as TGCAGTGCTACCCCGGGGGGCGAGACCCAGTACTTC. The V gene is TRBV20-1, the J gene TRBJ2-5, with D tentatively TRBD2 (7 bases). CDR1 and CDR2 (germline): DFQATT, SNEGSKA (reference sequence). The germline V and J ends were trimmed by 4 bases and 5 bases, with 11 bases remaining between them. The CDR3 loop spans 12 amino acids.

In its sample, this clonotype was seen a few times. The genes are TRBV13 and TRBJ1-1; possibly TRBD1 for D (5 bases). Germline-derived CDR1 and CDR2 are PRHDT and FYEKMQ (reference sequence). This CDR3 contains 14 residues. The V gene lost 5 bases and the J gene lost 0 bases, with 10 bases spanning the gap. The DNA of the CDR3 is TGTGCCAGCAGCCCACAGGTCCTGAACACTGAAGCTTTCTTT. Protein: CASSPQVLNTEAFF. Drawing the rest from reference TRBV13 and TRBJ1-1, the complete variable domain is AAGVIQSPRHLIKEKRETATLKCYPIPRHDTVYWYQQGPGQDPQFLISFYEKMQSDKGSIPDRFSAQQFSDYHSELNMSSLELGDSALYFCASSPQVLNTEAFFGQGTRLTVV.

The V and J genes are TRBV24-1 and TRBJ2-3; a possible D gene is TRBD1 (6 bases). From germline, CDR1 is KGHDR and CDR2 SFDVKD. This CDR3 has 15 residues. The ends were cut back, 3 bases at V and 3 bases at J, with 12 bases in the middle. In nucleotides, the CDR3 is TGTGCCACCAGTGATGAGGACAGAGGGACAGATACGCAGTATTTT. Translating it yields CATSDEDRGTDTQYF.

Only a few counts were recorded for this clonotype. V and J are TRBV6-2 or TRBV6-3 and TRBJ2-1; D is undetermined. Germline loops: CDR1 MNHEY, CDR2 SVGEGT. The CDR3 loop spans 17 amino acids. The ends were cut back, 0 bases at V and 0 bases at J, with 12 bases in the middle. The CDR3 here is CASSYSIFESSYNEQFF. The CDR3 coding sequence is TGTGCCAGCAGTTACTCGATCTTCGAAAGCTCCTACAATGAGCAGTTCTTC.

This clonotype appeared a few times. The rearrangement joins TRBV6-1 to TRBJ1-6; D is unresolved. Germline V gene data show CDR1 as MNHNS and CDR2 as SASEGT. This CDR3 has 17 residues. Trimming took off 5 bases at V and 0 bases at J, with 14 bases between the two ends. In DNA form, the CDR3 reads TGTGCCAGCAGTCCATCCGTGAGCCGCTCCTATAATTCACCCCTCCACTTT. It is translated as CASSPSVSRSYNSPLHF.

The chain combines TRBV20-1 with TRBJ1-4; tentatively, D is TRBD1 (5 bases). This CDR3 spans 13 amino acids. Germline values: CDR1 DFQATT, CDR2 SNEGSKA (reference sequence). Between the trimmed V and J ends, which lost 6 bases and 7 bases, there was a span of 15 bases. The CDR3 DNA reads TGCAGTGCCCCCGACCGGGGCCCTGAAAAACTGTTTTTT. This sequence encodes CSAPDRGPEKLFF.

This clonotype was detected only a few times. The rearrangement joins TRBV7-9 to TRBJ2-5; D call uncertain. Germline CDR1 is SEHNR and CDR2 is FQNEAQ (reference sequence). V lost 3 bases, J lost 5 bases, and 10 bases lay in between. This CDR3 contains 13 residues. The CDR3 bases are TGTGCCAGCAGCTTCTCCCCGGACGAGACCCAGTACTTC. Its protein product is CASSFSPDETQYF.

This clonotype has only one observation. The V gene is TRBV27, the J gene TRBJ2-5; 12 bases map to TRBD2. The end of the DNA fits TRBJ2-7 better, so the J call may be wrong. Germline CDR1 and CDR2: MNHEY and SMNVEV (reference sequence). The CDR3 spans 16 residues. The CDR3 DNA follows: TGTGCCAGCAGTTCATGGACTAGCGGGGACCCCTACGAGCAGTACTTC. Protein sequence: CASSSWTSGDPYEQYF.

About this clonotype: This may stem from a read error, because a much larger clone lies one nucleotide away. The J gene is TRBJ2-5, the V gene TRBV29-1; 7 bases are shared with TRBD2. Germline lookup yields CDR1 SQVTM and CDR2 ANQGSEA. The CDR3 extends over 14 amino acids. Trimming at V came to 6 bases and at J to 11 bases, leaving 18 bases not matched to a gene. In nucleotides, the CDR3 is TGCAGCGTGGGAGGGTTGCCCGGAAGCTATGAGCAGTACTTC. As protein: CSVGGLPGSYEQYF.

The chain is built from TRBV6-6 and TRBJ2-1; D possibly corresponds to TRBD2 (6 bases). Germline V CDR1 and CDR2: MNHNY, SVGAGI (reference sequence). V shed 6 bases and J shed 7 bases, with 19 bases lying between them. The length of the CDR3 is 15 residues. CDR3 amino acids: CASRLGAVAGNEQFF. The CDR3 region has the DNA TGTGCCAGCAGGTTGGGCGCCGTCGCGGGGAATGAGCAGTTCTTC.

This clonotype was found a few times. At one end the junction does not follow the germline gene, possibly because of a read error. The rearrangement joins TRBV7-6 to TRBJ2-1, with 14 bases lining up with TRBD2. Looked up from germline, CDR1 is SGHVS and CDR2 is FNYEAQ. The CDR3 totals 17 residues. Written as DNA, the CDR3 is TGTGCCAGCAGCCTAGCAACGGGACTAGCGGGAGAAGATGAGCAGTTCTTC. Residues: CASSLATGLAGEDEQFF.

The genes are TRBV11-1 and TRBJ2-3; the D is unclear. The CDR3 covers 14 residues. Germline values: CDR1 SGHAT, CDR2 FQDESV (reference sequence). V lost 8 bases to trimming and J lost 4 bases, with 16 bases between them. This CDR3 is CASSGPTSSDTQYF. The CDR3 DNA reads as TGTGCCAGCTCGGGTCCGACTTCGTCAGATACGCAGTATTTT.

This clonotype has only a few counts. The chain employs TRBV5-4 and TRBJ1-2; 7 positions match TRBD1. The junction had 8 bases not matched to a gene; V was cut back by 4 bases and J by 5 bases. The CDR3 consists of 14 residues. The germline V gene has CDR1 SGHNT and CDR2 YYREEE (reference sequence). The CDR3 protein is CASSAGTVSYGYTF. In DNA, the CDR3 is TGTGCCAGCAGCGCCGGGACAGTGAGTTATGGCTACACCTTC.

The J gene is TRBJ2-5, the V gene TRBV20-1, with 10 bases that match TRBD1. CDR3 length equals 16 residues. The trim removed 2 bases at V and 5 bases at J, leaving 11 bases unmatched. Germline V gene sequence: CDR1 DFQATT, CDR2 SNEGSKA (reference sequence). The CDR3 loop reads CSARPSETGGRETQYF. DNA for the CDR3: TGCAGTGCTAGACCCTCCGAGACAGGGGGCAGGGAGACCCAGTACTTC.

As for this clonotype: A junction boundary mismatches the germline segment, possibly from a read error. The chain's CDR3 is CASSLERGGNEQFF. The CDR3 nucleotides are TGTGCCAGCAGCCTAGAGCGGGGGGGCAATGAGCAGTTCTTC. V usage is TRBV11-2 and J usage is TRBJ2-1; the match to TRBD2 covers 10 bases. Germline CDR1 is SGHAT and CDR2 is FQNNGV. The CDR3 has 14 amino acids.